The rows below give T cell receptor beta chains drawn from one sample of a study of shared clonotypes between healthy human individuals. TCRdb keeps only in-frame clones here, not all; method: immunoSEQ multiplex PCR. The sample gives 450,000 to 500,000 clones, around 80% of which show up once; 12% is in the top ten. Source material: PBMCs. The receptor source for this set is a middle-aged woman in good health. Some clones in this sample may be carry-over from other donors' samples. Each CDR3 is given with its conserved first and last residue. A D gene is named only where the DNA matches it firmly. Rows may omit the clone size; those that give it use once, few, many or a size class.

j_call: TRBJ2-5
v_call: TRBV5-1
clone_size: NA
d_call: NA
cdr3_nt: TGCGCCAGCAGCTTGATCCCGGGCGGGGAGACCCAGTACTTC
cdr3_aa: CASSLIPGGETQYF

j_call: TRBJ1-2
v_call: TRBV7-2
clone_size: few
d_call: NA
cdr3_nt: TGTGCCAGCACCGCTACAGGGACCTATGGCTACACCTTC
cdr3_aa: CASTATGTYGYTF

j_call: TRBJ2-2
v_call: TRBV10-1
clone_size: NA
d_call: TRBD2
cdr3_nt: TGCGCCAGCAGTGAGGCCACTAGCGGAGCGAACACCGGGGAGCTGTTTTTT
cdr3_aa: CASSEATSGANTGELFF

j_call: TRBJ2-7
v_call: TRBV7-9
clone_size: NA
d_call: TRBD2
cdr3_nt: TGCGCCAGCAGCCAAGTCGCGGGAGGGCCCTACGAGCAGTACTTC
cdr3_aa: CASSQVAGGPYEQYF

j_call: TRBJ2-3
v_call: TRBV28
clone_size: NA
d_call: NA
cdr3_nt: TGTGCCAGCAGTCCTCCGAGAGGGTCCGGGACAGATACGCAGTATTTT
cdr3_aa: CASSPPRGSGTDTQYF

j_call: TRBJ1-1
v_call: TRBV25-1
clone_size: NA
d_call: TRBD1
cdr3_nt: TGTGCCAGCAGTGACCGGACAGGCGGCATGAACACTGAAGCTTTCTTT
cdr3_aa: CASSDRTGGMNTEAFF

j_call: TRBJ2-1
v_call: TRBV11-2
clone_size: NA
d_call: NA
cdr3_nt: TGTGCCAGCAGCTCCCAGGGAAAGACCGGGTACAATGAGCAGTTCTTC
cdr3_aa: CASSSQGKTGYNEQFF

j_call: TRBJ2-2
v_call: TRBV7-9
clone_size: NA
d_call: TRBD2
cdr3_nt: TGTGCCAGCAGCTTAGGCCTAGCGGACCCGACCGGGGAGCTGTTTTTT
cdr3_aa: CASSLGLADPTGELFF

j_call: TRBJ2-3
v_call: TRBV7-9
clone_size: NA
d_call: NA
cdr3_nt: TGTGCCAGCAGCTTAGATGAAGATACGCAGTATTTT
cdr3_aa: CASSLDEDTQYF

j_call: TRBJ2-1
v_call: TRBV27
clone_size: NA
d_call: NA
cdr3_nt: TGTGCCAGCAGTTTGGAAAGGGGAATAGAAAATGAGCAGTTCTTC
cdr3_aa: CASSLERGIENEQFF

j_call: TRBJ1-1
v_call: TRBV7-2
clone_size: NA
d_call: NA
cdr3_nt: TGTGCCAGCAGCTTTATAGGGGGGGACACTGAAGCTTTCTTT
cdr3_aa: CASSFIGGDTEAFF